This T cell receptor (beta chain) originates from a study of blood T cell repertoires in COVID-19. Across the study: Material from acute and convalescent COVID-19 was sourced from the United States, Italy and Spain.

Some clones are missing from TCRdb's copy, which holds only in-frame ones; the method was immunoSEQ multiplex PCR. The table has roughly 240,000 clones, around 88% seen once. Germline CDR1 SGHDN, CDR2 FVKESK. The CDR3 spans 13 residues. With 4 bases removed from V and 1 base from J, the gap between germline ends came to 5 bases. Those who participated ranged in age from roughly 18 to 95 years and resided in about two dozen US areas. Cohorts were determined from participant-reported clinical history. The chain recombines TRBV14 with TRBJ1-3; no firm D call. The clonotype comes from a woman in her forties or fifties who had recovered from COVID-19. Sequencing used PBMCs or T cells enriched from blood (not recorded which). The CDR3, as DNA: TGTGCCAGCAGCCCTTATTCTGGAAACACCATATATTTT. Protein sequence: CASSPYSGNTIYF.